A single sample is the source of the 21 T cell receptor beta chains below, sequenced in a study of T cell responses to AZD1222 COVID-19 vaccine. The repertoire was sequenced with immunoSEQ multiplex PCR; TCRdb's copy has only in-frame clones and lacks some. The data show approximately 90,000 clones, more than 80% seen once. This material consisted of peripheral blood, taken on day 0 of AZD1222 vaccination. These receptors came from an adult in good health.

V and J are TRBV28 and TRBJ2-7; the match to TRBD1 covers 9 bases. CDR1 is MDHEN, CDR2 SYDVKM, per germline. V gave up 7 bases and J gave up 3 bases; unmatched junction bases: 7. The CDR3 runs to 14 residues. The CDR3 sequence is CASTPSGQGYEQYF. The CDR3 region has the DNA TGTGCCAGCACTCCCTCGGGACAGGGCTACGAGCAGTACTTC.

The chain employs TRBV6-1 and TRBJ2-4; D is ambiguous. With 1 base removed from V and 0 bases from J, the gap between germline ends came to 10 bases. Germline V gene sequence: CDR1 MNHNS, CDR2 SASEGT. This CDR3 has 16 amino acids. This chain's CDR3 is CASSEVVNIAKNIQYF. Here the CDR3 DNA reads TGTGCCAGCAGTGAAGTGGTTAACATAGCCAAAAACATTCAGTACTTC.

The chain couples TRBV19 to TRBJ2-3; 7 nucleotides agree with TRBD2. The CDR3 is made up of 15 amino acids. Trimming took 0 bases from V and 7 from J; bases not matched to a gene: 7. Germline V CDR1 and CDR2: LNHDA, SQIVND (reference sequence). The CDR3 is CASSIEPGLFHTQYF. CDR3 sequence (DNA): TGTGCCAGTAGTATAGAACCGGGACTATTCCATACGCAGTATTTT. The full variable domain, completed using reference TRBV19 and TRBJ2-3, is DGGITQSPKYLFRKEGQNVTLSCEQNLNHDAMYWYRQDPGQGLRLIYYSQIVNDFQKGDIAEGYSVSREKKESFPLTVTSAQKNPTAFYLCASSIEPGLFHTQYFGPGTRLTVL.

CDR3 DNA sequence: TGTGCCAGCAGTGGTTACAACGAGCAGTACTTC. Amino acid sequence: CASSGYNEQYF. The chain couples TRBV2 to TRBJ2-7; the D is unclear. The germline V gene encodes CDR1 SNHLY and CDR2 FYNNEI. The CDR3 has 11 amino acids. Trimming cost V 4 bases and J 5 bases, with 6 bases left between them.

The V and J genes are TRBV2 and TRBJ1-4; TRBD1 is a possible D gene (5 bases). CDR3 length: 15 residues. V was shortened by 6 bases and J by 4 bases, with 15 bases between the two germline ends. The germline gives CDR1 SNHLY, CDR2 FYNNEI. The CDR3 nucleotides read TGTGCCAGCAGAGCCCCGGGCGGGGGTAATGAAAAACTGTTTTTT. Residues: CASRAPGGGNEKLFF.

The chain combines TRBV5-1 with TRBJ2-4, with 9 positions matching TRBD2. In germline, CDR1 is SGHRS, CDR2 YFSETQ. The CDR3 is made up of 13 amino acids. V gave up 4 bases and J gave up 6 bases; unmatched junction bases: 2. CDR3 sequence (DNA): TGCGCCAGCAGCACACTAGCGGGAAACATTCAGTACTTC. This encodes CASSTLAGNIQYF.

This clone came up a few times. The chain joins TRBV6-4 to TRBJ2-7; 8 bases match TRBD1. Per germline, CDR1 MRHNA and CDR2 SNTAGT. Trimming removed 0 bases from V and 1 base from J; junction bases left unmatched: 5. CDR3 length: 16 amino acids. CDR3 DNA: TGTGCCAGCAGTGACTCGCGTGACAGGGGTTCCTACGAGCAGTACTTC. This encodes CASSDSRDRGSYEQYF.

The V gene is TRBV28, the J gene TRBJ2-2; 11 nucleotides line up with TRBD2. This CDR3 is 16 amino acids long. Unmatched junction bases numbered 5, after V lost 2 bases and J lost 6 bases. The germline gives CDR1 MDHEN, CDR2 SYDVKM. CDR3 loop: CASSLEGSGRAGELFF. DNA for the CDR3: TGTGCCAGCAGTTTAGAGGGTAGCGGGAGGGCCGGGGAGCTGTTTTTT.

This sequence joins TRBV7-9 and TRBJ1-4, with D hard to call. Trimming pared 4 bases from V and 4 bases from J, leaving 13 bases between. Per germline, CDR1 SEHNR and CDR2 FQNEAQ (reference sequence). This CDR3 is 15 amino acids long. The CDR3: CASSSLRAYNEKLFF. The CDR3 DNA reads TGTGCCAGCAGCTCCCTTAGGGCCTATAATGAAAAACTGTTTTTT.

This clone was observed a single time. The gene calls are TRBV10-3 and TRBJ2-1; the D gene could be TRBD1 or TRBD2 (5 bases each). Germline CDR1 ENHRY, CDR2 SYGVKD. Deletions cut 4 bases from V and 4 bases from J, with 14 bases between. The CDR3 runs 15 residues. The CDR3 spells CAISAGTHGYNEQFF. The DNA of the CDR3 is TGTGCCATCAGTGCAGGGACCCACGGATACAATGAGCAGTTCTTC.

This clone appeared a single time. This rearrangement joins TRBV3-1 (or the pseudogene TRBV3-2) to TRBJ1-1; the D is unclear. This CDR3 has 14 amino acids. The V gene lost 4 bases and the J gene lost 0 bases, with 9 bases spanning the gap. The germline V gene has CDR1 LGHDT and CDR2 YNNKEL (reference sequence). CDR3 bases: TGTGCCAGCAGCCCTGGTCGGATGAACACTGAAGCTTTCTTT. Encoded protein: CASSPGRMNTEAFF.

This clone was seen only a few times. The gene calls are TRBV28 and TRBJ1-2; 7 nucleotides align to TRBD1. Germline loops: CDR1 MDHEN, CDR2 SYDVKM. V dropped 3 bases and J dropped 4; count of bases not matched to a gene: 2. This CDR3 region has 13 residues. The CDR3 DNA follows: TGTGCCAGCAGTTTCGACAGGGCCTATGGCTACACCTTC. Its protein product is CASSFDRAYGYTF.

This chain uses TRBV28 with TRBJ2-4; 7 bases are shared with TRBD2. This CDR3 region has 15 residues. V was clipped by 4 bases and J by 8 bases; unmatched bases: 11. Germline V lookup: CDR1 MDHEN, CDR2 SYDVKM. For the CDR3, the DNA is TGTGCCAGCAGTTCCGATGTGTCGGCGGGGGACATTCAGTACTTC. It translates to CASSSDVSAGDIQYF. Filled out from reference TRBV28 and TRBJ2-4, the complete variable domain reads DVKVTQSSRYLVKRTGEKVFLECVQDMDHENMFWYRQDPGLGLRLIYFSYDVKMKEKGDIPEGYSVSREKKERFSLILESASTNQTSMYLCASSSDVSAGDIQYFGAGTRLSVL.

V usage is TRBV15 and J usage is TRBJ2-1, with 11 bases aligning to TRBD1. This CDR3 contains 16 residues. V trimming: 0 bases; J trimming: 15 bases; junction bases outside the gene matches: 13. The germline V gene encodes CDR1 LNHNV and CDR2 YYDKDF (reference sequence). The CDR3 sequence: CATSRDQGTGGVALFF. The CDR3 DNA reads as TGTGCCACCAGCAGAGATCAAGGGACAGGGGGAGTAGCCCTGTTCTTC.

The chain recombines TRBV10-3 with TRBJ2-1; D is unclear. Germline V gene sequence: CDR1 ENHRY, CDR2 SYGVKD. The V and J ends lost 2 bases and 7 bases respectively, with 12 bases between them. The CDR3 length is 14 residues. The CDR3 DNA is TGTGCCATCAGTGAGAGGCAGGACCCGAATGAGCAGTTCTTC. Amino acid sequence: CAISERQDPNEQFF.

The V and J genes are TRBV19 and TRBJ1-2; no firm D call. The CDR3 sequence is 14 residues long. V dropped 2 bases and J dropped 3 bases, with 10 bases sitting between them. Germline V gene lookup returns CDR1 LNHDA and CDR2 SQIVND (reference sequence). CDR3 sequence (DNA): TGTGCCAGTAGTATATACAGCTCAGACTATGGCTACACCTTC. Its translation: CASSIYSSDYGYTF.

This rearrangement joins TRBV28 to TRBJ1-1; unclear D gene. CDR1 and CDR2 from the germline V gene are MDHEN and SYDVKM. With 0 bases removed from V and 1 base from J, the gap between germline ends came to 0 bases. The CDR3 extends over 12 amino acids. In DNA form, the CDR3 reads TGTGCCAGCAGTTTATGGAACACTGAAGCTTTCTTT. Protein product: CASSLWNTEAFF.

V is TRBV7-2 and J is TRBJ2-7, with D possibly matching TRBD1 (5 bases). The CDR3 runs 15 residues. From germline, CDR1 is SGHTA and CDR2 FQGNSA. V was shortened by 2 bases and J by 5 bases, with 16 bases between the two germline ends. CDR3 in DNA: TGTGCCAGCAGCTTACACACAGGTACGGGCAACGAGCAGTACTTC. This encodes CASSLHTGTGNEQYF.

The chain couples TRBV7-3 to TRBJ2-7; D is uncertain. Trimming took 0 bases from V and 6 from J, leaving 9 bases between them. Germline values: CDR1 SGHTA, CDR2 FQGTGA. The CDR3 sequence is 13 residues long. The chain's CDR3 is CASSLTGSGEQYF. The CDR3 DNA reads as TGTGCCAGCAGCTTAACAGGGTCGGGCGAGCAGTACTTC.

The chain employs TRBV4-3 and TRBJ2-3, with D unclear. Germline-derived CDR1 and CDR2 are LGHNA and YSLEER. V was shortened by 1 base and J by 2 bases, with 4 bases between the two germline ends. The CDR3 spans 13 residues. CDR3 coding DNA: TGCGCCAGCAGCCAAGGCGACACAGATACGCAGTATTTT. This gives the protein CASSQGDTDTQYF.

This chain uses TRBV19 with TRBJ2-1; 14 bases map to TRBD2. J gave up 6 bases and V 4 bases, and 11 bases lay outside the gene matches. The CDR3 sequence is 18 residues long. Germline V gives CDR1 LNHDA, CDR2 SQIVND (reference sequence). The CDR3 protein is CASSRGTSGRILINEQFF. For the CDR3, the DNA is TGTGCCAGTAGTAGAGGGACTAGCGGGAGAATCCTCATCAATGAGCAGTTCTTC.